Below are 5 T cell receptor beta chains sequenced from a single sample in a study of circulating and synovial CD4+ cells in juvenile arthritis. Some clones are missing from TCRdb's copy, which holds only in-frame ones; the method was immunoSEQ multiplex PCR. Of a few thousand clones listed, around 90% are singletons. The sequencing input was HLA-DR+ CD4+ T cells from blood. The subset was: circulating pathogenic-like lymphocytes, sorted as HLA-DR+CD14-CD3+CD4+CD25low/- blood T cells. These receptors came from a human donor with juvenile idiopathic arthritis.

This chain links TRBV4-1 with TRBJ2-3; the D is unclear. Germline values: CDR1 MGHRA, CDR2 YSYEKL. This CDR3 is 15 amino acids long. V was cut by 6 bases and J by 4 bases, with 17 bases left in between. CDR3 residues: CASSPIFPQADTQYF. The CDR3 DNA reads TGCGCCAGCAGTCCGATATTCCCTCAGGCAGATACGCAGTATTTT.

The genes are TRBV27 and TRBJ2-7; 7 bases fit TRBD2. This CDR3 has 15 residues. CDR1 MNHEY and CDR2 SMNVEV come from the germline V gene (reference sequence). V was pared by 5 bases and J by 6 bases, with 13 bases of the junction left unmatched. CDR3 bases: TGTGCCAGCAGTCCAAACCTGGGGCGGGAGAGCGAGCAGTACTTC. Its protein product is CASSPNLGRESEQYF.

The chain uses TRBV7-9 and TRBJ1-4; 7 bases align to TRBD1. V trimming: 1 base; J trimming: 6 bases; junction bases outside the gene matches: 8. Germline CDR1 SEHNR, CDR2 FQNEAQ (reference sequence). The CDR3 is made up of 16 amino acids. This chain's CDR3 is CASSLGSGTEYEKLFF. The CDR3 nucleotides read TGTGCCAGCAGCTTAGGATCCGGGACAGAATATGAAAAACTGTTTTTT.

This clone was seen only a few times. The chain is built from TRBV21-1 and TRBJ1-4; the D call of TRBD1 is as the table states it, not checked on the DNA. TRBV21-1 counts as a pseudogene. The CDR3 runs 17 residues. The CDR3 DNA reads TGTGCCAGCAGTGTCGACAGCCGAGCGCAGGCTAATGAAAAACTGTTTTTT. It codes for CASSVDSRAQANEKLFF.

This chain uses TRBV5-1 with TRBJ2-1; D is possibly TRBD2 (5 bases). V lost 0 bases to trimming and J lost 1 base, with 11 bases between them. This CDR3 region has 16 residues. The germline V gene encodes CDR1 SGHRS and CDR2 YFSETQ. In DNA form, the CDR3 reads TGCGCCAGCAGCTTGGTCAACCCGGGGTCCTACAATGAGCAGTTCTTC. Residues: CASSLVNPGSYNEQFF.